Sequencing of this T cell receptor (beta chain) was carried out in a study of T cells in Graves' hyperthyroidism and ophthalmopathy. Template material for amplifying TCR beta CDR3 regions consisted of RNA transcripts. A set of HTBI primers served as the primers for a first-round RT-PCR of the TCR CDR3. TCRdb re-called the multiplex PCR reads through MiXCR, storing one row per CDR3 protein. The sample lists 560,000 or so distinct CDR3 sequences; around 20% were seen once. General study results and limits: Expanded thyroid clonotypes (above 0.001) were mostly also found in blood.

This clonotype was seen at least ten times. Its specificity is not known. Specimen: blood. This clonotype was obtained from a man in his forties with Graves' ophthalmopathy.

The CDR3 coding sequence is TGTGCCAGCAGCCGACTAGCGGGGGGGCCCGAGCAGTTCTTC. This translates into CASSRLAGGPEQFF. The rearrangement links TRBV7-8 to TRBJ2-1; 14 bases map to TRBD2. Germline-derived CDR1 and CDR2 are SGHVS and FQNEAQ. This CDR3 has 14 amino acids. Unmatched junction bases numbered 4, after V lost 5 bases and J lost 10 bases.